This T cell receptor beta chain is drawn from a study of shared clonotypes between healthy human individuals. This CDR3 region has 14 residues. V was cut by 3 bases and J by 0 bases, with 11 bases left in between. Germline V gene sequence: CDR1 GTSNPN, CDR2 SVGIG (reference sequence). General study points: The authors expected sequencing depth to affect clonotype sharing among donors.

Repertoires were generated with immunoSEQ multiplex PCR, while TCRdb's copy carries only in-frame clones and drops some. Of 450,000 to 500,000 clones in the sample, over 70% were seen once. A remark on this clone: Its antigen remains unknown. Since a far larger clone is one base different, this is likely a read error.

Source material: PBMCs. This clonotype originated in a woman aged 40 to 49 in good health. Some clones in this sample may be carry-over from other donors' samples. The V call is TRBV30, the J call TRBJ2-5; D may be TRBD1 (5 bases). The CDR3 bases are TGTGCCTGGAGCCGACAGACCTACCAAGAGACCCAGTACTTC. It specifies CAWSRQTYQETQYF.